One sample yielded the 7 T cell receptor beta chains listed below, sequenced in a study of blood T cells in healthy people across ages. A second PCR, run for roughly 7 to 11 cycles, used a sample-barcoded 5' primer plus a J-beta primer mix. TCRdb reanalysed the 5' RACE reads using MiXCR and keeps one entry per CDR3 protein. The repertoire holds about a million distinct CDR3 sequences, with roughly 50% as singletons. Material for sequencing was blood. All receptors come from a woman aged 55-70 years in good health.

This clonotype came up many times. This rearrangement joins TRBV7-2 to TRBJ2-7; the D gene could be TRBD1 or TRBD2 (5 bases each). Trimming took off 1 base at V and 2 bases at J, with 12 bases between the two ends. Germline CDR1 is SGHTA and CDR2 is FQGNSA. The CDR3 sequence is 15 residues long. CDR3 region: CASSLGPGPTYEQYF. In nucleotides, the CDR3 is TGTGCCAGCAGCTTAGGGCCGGGGCCAACCTACGAGCAGTACTTC.

V is TRBV24-1 and J is TRBJ2-1; D ambiguous. V was clipped by 2 bases and J by 9 bases, with 10 bases between them. This CDR3 comprises 13 residues. CDR1 and CDR2 from the germline V gene are KGHDR and SFDVKD. The CDR3 nucleotides are TGTGCCACCAGTGATTCCAATGTGGGTGAGCAGTTCTTC. As protein: CATSDSNVGEQFF.

V is TRBV4-1 and J is TRBJ1-5; 7 nucleotides agree with TRBD1. V shed 2 bases and J 3 bases; nucleotides not matched to a gene: 4. Germline V gives CDR1 MGHRA, CDR2 YSYEKL. CDR3 length: 15 amino acids. The CDR3 nucleotides are TGCGCCAGCAGCCAACAAACAGGGGTCAATCAGCCCCAGCATTTT. Translating gives CASSQQTGVNQPQHF.

The chain has TRBV7-9 and TRBJ2-7; either TRBD1 or TRBD2 may fit D (7 bases each). Germline CDR1 and CDR2: SEHNR and FQNEAQ (reference sequence). Between the trimmed V and J ends, which lost 5 bases and 6 bases, there was a span of 20 bases. The length of the CDR3 is 15 residues. Written as DNA, the CDR3 is TGTGCCAGCAGCCCGTCAGGGGGGGACACGCGCGAGCAGTACTTC. This translates into CASSPSGGDTREQYF.

This clonotype showed up just once. The chain combines TRBV4-1 with TRBJ2-1; 11 nucleotides match TRBD2. Germline lookup yields CDR1 MGHRA and CDR2 YSYEKL. J lost 9 bases, V lost 3 bases, and 7 bases had no gene match. The CDR3 covers 15 residues. CDR3 DNA: TGCGCCAGCAGCCACTTAGCGGGAGGGCCCGGTGAGCAGTTCTTC. The encoded protein is CASSHLAGGPGEQFF.

The chain has TRBV7-2 and TRBJ1-1; TRBD1 matches 8 bases. Germline CDR1 is SGHTA and CDR2 is FQGNSA. After removal of 5 bases from V and 11 bases from J, the junction contained 10 bases not matched to a gene. CDR3 length equals 13 residues. The CDR3 nucleotides read TGTGCCAGCAGCCGCCAGACAGGGGTGTCGGCTTTCTTT. Translated: CASSRQTGVSAFF.

This chain joins TRBV6-1 and TRBJ1-6, with TRBD1 matching 9 bases. Trimming took 1 base from V and 7 from J; bases not matched to a gene: 5. CDR1 and CDR2 (germline): MNHNS, SASEGT. CDR3 length equals 16 residues. In DNA, the CDR3 is TGTGCCAGCAGTGAAGTGAGCACAGGGGGCAATTCACCCCTCCACTTT. It translates to CASSEVSTGGNSPLHF.